One sample yielded the 15 T cell receptor beta chains listed below, sequenced in a study of shared T cell receptors in the human thymus. The assay was immunoSEQ multiplex PCR, and TCRdb's table has in-frame clones only and misses some. The table records more than 550,000 clones, over 75% of them present only once. Separately, the same data were catalogued under a study of human thymus T cells.

Sequences were obtained from thymocytes. These receptors all stem from a boy under three years old with a congenital heart defect.

This clone was recorded once. The gene calls are TRBV7-2 and TRBJ1-5; the D gene is possibly TRBD1 (6 bases). The CDR3 length is 15 residues. Trimming removed 0 bases from V and 7 bases from J, with 13 bases in between. From germline, CDR1 is SGHTA and CDR2 FQGNSA. This chain's CDR3 is CASSLALGGAQPQHF. Here the CDR3 DNA reads TGTGCCAGCAGCTTAGCGCTCGGGGGGGCGCAGCCCCAGCATTTT. Drawing the rest from reference TRBV7-2 and TRBJ1-5, the complete variable domain is GAGVSQSPSNKVTEKGKDVELRCDPISGHTALYWYRQSLGQGLEFLIYFQGNSAPDKSGLPSDRFSAERTGGSVSTLTIQRTQQEDSAVYLCASSLALGGAQPQHFGDGTRLSIL.

The chain joins TRBV19 to TRBJ1-6; maybe TRBD1 (5 bases). Germline CDR1 is LNHDA and CDR2 is SQIVND (reference sequence). This CDR3 contains 14 residues. The V end lost 4 bases, the J end lost 6 bases, and 10 bases lay between the germline ends. The CDR3 protein is CASSTGGGNSPLHF. CDR3 in DNA: TGTGCCAGTAGTACCGGCGGGGGTAATTCACCCCTCCACTTT.

The rearrangement links TRBV2 to TRBJ1-2, with a tentative D call TRBD1 (5 bases). V was shortened by 4 bases and J by 3 bases, with 12 bases between the two germline ends. The CDR3 covers 14 residues. Looked up from germline, CDR1 is SNHLY and CDR2 is FYNNEI. The CDR3: CASSVPGKDYGYTF. The CDR3, as DNA: TGTGCCAGCAGTGTCCCAGGGAAGGACTATGGCTACACCTTC.

The V gene is TRBV18, the J gene TRBJ2-7, with TRBD1 as a possible D gene (5 bases). Trimming removed 4 bases from V and 1 base from J, with 11 bases in between. This CDR3 spans 14 amino acids. Germline loops: CDR1 KGHSH, CDR2 LQKENI. For the CDR3, the DNA is TGTGCCAGCTCACTGGCGGCAGGGTCCTACGAGCAGTACTTC. This translates into CASSLAAGSYEQYF.

V gene TRBV6-5 combines with J gene TRBJ2-7; 7 bases line up with TRBD2. The V segment lost 7 bases and the J segment 6 bases; nucleotides outside the gene matches: 15. CDR3 length: 15 residues. The germline gives CDR1 MNHEY, CDR2 SVGAGI. CDR3 coding DNA: TGTGCCAGCACCATGACCTTGACCCAGCGGGGCGAGCAGTACTTC. Protein: CASTMTLTQRGEQYF.

CDR3 sequence reads: CASRLGYEQFF. In DNA form, the CDR3 reads TGTGCCAGCAGATTGGGCTATGAGCAGTTCTTC. The rearrangement joins TRBV28 to TRBJ2-1; D call uncertain. Trimming shortened V by 6 bases and J by 8 bases, and 8 bases separated the two germline ends. CDR1 is MDHEN, CDR2 SYDVKM, per germline. The CDR3 covers 11 residues. Based on the CDR3 plus reference TRBV28 and TRBJ2-1, the full variable domain is DVKVTQSSRYLVKRTGEKVFLECVQDMDHENMFWYRQDPGLGLRLIYFSYDVKMKEKGDIPEGYSVSREKKERFSLILESASTNQTSMYLCASRLGYEQFFGPGTRLTVL.

The J gene is TRBJ2-5, the V gene TRBV2; TRBD2 agrees at 11 bases. The J call is uncertain, as TRBJ2-7 better fits the DNA end. CDR3 size: 15 residues. CDR1 is SNHLY, CDR2 FYNNEI, per germline. In DNA, the CDR3 is TGTGCCAGCAGGGGGGGTAGCGGGAGGGCGTACGAGCAGTACTTC. It translates to CASRGGSGRAYEQYF.

This chain joins TRBV5-6 and TRBJ1-1, with a possible D match to TRBD1 (5 bases). This CDR3 has 15 amino acids. Trimming shortened V by 0 bases and J by 3 bases, and 12 bases separated the two germline ends. Germline lookup yields CDR1 SGHDT and CDR2 YYEEEE. This chain's CDR3 is CASSLVVPGHTEAFF. CDR3 in DNA: TGTGCCAGCAGCTTGGTTGTGCCAGGGCACACTGAAGCTTTCTTT.

This chain uses TRBV15 with TRBJ2-7, with D possibly being TRBD2 (5 bases). V lost 5 bases and J lost 0, with 20 bases in between. This CDR3 spans 17 amino acids. Germline values: CDR1 LNHNV, CDR2 YYDKDF (reference sequence). The CDR3 sequence is CATSRPTRIPFSYEQYF. The CDR3 DNA reads as TGTGCCACCAGCCGCCCAACTAGAATACCCTTCTCCTACGAGCAGTACTTC. Using reference TRBV15 and TRBJ2-7 for the parts outside the CDR3, the full variable domain is DAMVIQNPRYQVTQFGKPVTLSCSQTLNHNVMYWYQQKSSQAPKLLFHYYDKDFNNEADTPDNFQSRRPNTSFCFLDIRSPGLGDTAMYLCATSRPTRIPFSYEQYFGPGTRLTVT.

V is TRBV6-1 and J is TRBJ1-2; TRBD1 matches at 8 bases. The germline gives CDR1 MNHNS, CDR2 SASEGT. Trimming removed 5 bases from V and 5 bases from J; junction bases left unmatched: 7. This CDR3 has 14 amino acids. The CDR3 bases are TGTGCCAGCAGTCAGCAGGGGGCGAAATATGGCTACACCTTC. It is translated as CASSQQGAKYGYTF.

CDR3 nucleotides: TGTGCCAGCAGCCTAACGGGACAGGATCATGGCTACACCTTC. Amino acids: CASSLTGQDHGYTF. V gene TRBV11-1 combines with J gene TRBJ1-2; 8 nucleotides line up with TRBD1. The CDR3 is 14 amino acids. V was pared by 5 bases and J by 6 bases, with 8 bases of the junction left unmatched. The germline CDR1 and CDR2 sequences are SGHAT and FQDESV (reference sequence).

This chain links TRBV29-1 with TRBJ1-1, with D tentatively TRBD1 (6 bases). This CDR3 is built from 18 residues. Germline V gene data show CDR1 as SQVTM and CDR2 as ANQGSEA. Trimming took 5 bases from V and 3 from J, leaving 28 bases between them. The CDR3 coding sequence is TGCAGCGTTCGACTTAGGACAGAGGGCCACCTTAGGGACACTGAAGCTTTCTTT. Translated: CSVRLRTEGHLRDTEAFF.

A few counts support this clone. The rearrangement uses TRBV18 and TRBJ1-2, with D perhaps TRBD1 (5 bases). This CDR3 spans 17 amino acids. Germline values: CDR1 KGHSH, CDR2 LQKENI. The V and J ends lost 3 bases and 4 bases respectively, with 21 bases between them. The CDR3 region has the DNA TGTGCCAGCTCACCCGGCCCGGGGGAAGGAGGCTTCTATGGCTACACCTTC. Amino acid sequence: CASSPGPGEGGFYGYTF.

The rearrangement uses TRBV19 and TRBJ1-5, with D perhaps matching TRBD1 (6 bases). Deletions cut 6 bases from V and 2 bases from J, with 11 bases between. This CDR3 is 14 amino acids long. Germline V gene sequence: CDR1 LNHDA, CDR2 SQIVND (reference sequence). The chain's CDR3 is CASRGHHRNQPQHF. The CDR3 nucleotides read TGTGCCAGTAGGGGACACCACCGCAATCAGCCCCAGCATTTT.

V usage is TRBV7-2 and J usage is TRBJ2-7; 9 nucleotides agree with TRBD2. Trimming removed 4 bases from V and 5 bases from J; junction bases left unmatched: 6. This CDR3 has 14 residues. Germline CDR1 reads SGHTA; CDR2 reads FQGNSA. In DNA form, the CDR3 reads TGTGCCAGCAGCTCCCAGCGGGAGGTCCACGAGCAGTACTTC. It is translated as CASSSQREVHEQYF.